Included here is one T cell receptor beta chain sequence, with context. The specificity of this receptor is unknown. Qualities for individual bases were not recorded, and no much larger clone is one base off. Cut back by 3 bases and 3 bases, the V and J ends lie 12 bases apart. Counted from cysteine to phenylalanine, this CDR3 has 15 amino acids. Only the CDR3 portion is preserved as DNA: 45 bases, with reading frame beginning at the first base. These data belong to a study of vaccination and CD4 T cells after COVID-19 (dated 2022 in TCRdb). Regarding the study in general: SARS-CoV-2 positivity had been established in the convalescent patients by nasal swab PCR, and mild disease was recorded in eight to ten of these patients and severe disease in one. Overlapping spike peptide pools from SARS-CoV-2 and from the common cold coronaviruses HCoV-NL63, HCoV-OC43 and HCoV-229E were used as culture stimuli. Two doses of either the Pfizer-BioNTech BNT162b2 vaccine (n=8) or the Moderna mRNA-1273 vaccine (n=2) were administered to participants. Post-COVID blood samples from convalescent patients were collected a median of roughly 100 days after diagnosis, with a range of 35 to 161 days. Post-vaccine blood samples were obtained a median of about 77 days after the second vaccine dose, with a range of about 14 to 241 days. The spike-specific CD4+ TCR repertoire was compared before and after mRNA vaccination in approximately ten COVID-19 convalescent patients and a few infection-naive healthy vaccine recipients. As controls, cultures received a CEFX viral epitope pool (the positive control), an HIV-1 Nef peptide pool (the negative control), or no peptide at all. In the convalescent cohort there were six males and four females, among whom were two Hispanic individuals, seven Caucasians, two Asians and one multiracial person. The full study reports these points: In convalescent patients, a median roughly 85% of post-vaccine SARS-CoV-2-reactive clones were detected only after vaccination, suggesting vaccine-specific priming. Only a relatively small number of convalescent patients were included in the study, and early timepoints following natural infection were not analyzed. An increase in the median number of SARS-CoV-2-reactive clonotypes from roughly 20 after infection to 35 to 40 after vaccination was observed, but the change was not found to be significant. Of the vaccine-specific clones in convalescent patients, 304 of 307, or nearly all, reacted only to SARS-CoV-2 spike and did not cross-react with common cold coronaviruses.

The treatment or condition label of this sample denotes: approximately 9-day PBMC culture with coronavirus spike peptide pools or control peptides (ViraFEST assay). The study used the ViraFEST assay, which expanded antigen-specific T cells with peptide pools and then identified expanded clonotypes by TCR sequencing. Positive SARS-CoV-2 PCR tests in the convalescent patients dated from March to December 2020, before Alpha, Beta and Delta variants emerged in the United States. Under 2.5 million PBMCs per well were cultured in IMDM with 5% human AB serum and around 10 IU/ml IL-2, plus 10 ug/ml peptide pools. Half of the culture medium was replaced with fresh IL-2-containing medium on days 3 and 7. After roughly 11 days of culture, CD4+ T cells were isolated by negative selection with the EasySep CD4+ T cell isolation kit. Ficoll-Paque Plus gradient centrifugation was used to isolate PBMCs from whole blood, and the isolated PBMCs were then either used fresh or cryopreserved at -140C. Each culture condition was generally run in triplicate wells.

Library prep was done by PCR. DNA from cultured CD4+ T cells was subjected to TCR sequencing with the Oncomine TCR Beta short-read assay at the Johns Hopkins FTIC core. The QIAamp micro DNA kit was used to extract genomic DNA from the cultured CD4+ T cells. The Oncomine TCR Beta libraries from cultured CD4+ T cells were pooled using unique dual indexes and then sequenced on an Illumina iSeq 100. Turning to the authors' computational methods: Non-productive sequences were removed, and CDR3s that did not start with C, did not end with F or W, or were shorter than 7 amino acids were discarded. The MANAFEST web application was used to identify antigen-specific clonotypes by comparing peptide-stimulated wells against reference wells and other culture wells. For a clone to be called positive, the clone needed an FDR below 0.05, an odds ratio above 5, and a productive frequency above 0.1% in at least two of three replicate wells. Clonotypes that were significantly expanded in both SARS-CoV-2 spike wells and at least one common cold coronavirus spike condition were defined as cross-reactive. Using R version 3.6.1, CDR3 homology was evaluated through Levenshtein distances (stringdist) along with unrooted phylogenetic trees (ape). The raw public data were reprocessed by TCRdb itself: fastp quality trimming at Q25, MiXCR clonotype calling, in-frame beta chains only. Each CDR3 protein appears once, grouped with its most common genes and DNA. The V and J calls reflect TCRdb's pipeline rather than the authors' work. This sample is represented by about 5,500 distinct CDR3 sequences; over 60% of them were singletons. The ten biggest clones cover 15% to 20% of the sample.

The chain employs TRBV12-3 or TRBV12-4 and TRBJ1-3, with TRBD1 as a weak D call on 5 bases. Specimen: CD4+ T cells from blood, cultured in vitro. This receptor was identified in a human donor who had recovered from COVID-19. The nucleotide sequence reads TGTGCCAGCAGTTTCGACCGGGGCGTTGGAAACACCATATATTTT. The translation is CASSFDRGVGNTIYF.